Presented here are 31 T cell receptor beta chains from one specimen sequenced in a study of T cells in Graves' hyperthyroidism and ophthalmopathy. What was amplified from RNA transcripts were TCR beta CDR3 regions. RT-PCR in the first round (using the HTBI primer set) targeted the TCR CDR3. TCRdb used MiXCR to reprocess the multiplex PCR reads, holding one entry per CDR3 protein. The data show 300,000 to 450,000 distinct CDR3 sequences, about 13% seen once. Sequencing used blood. These receptors came from a man younger than 45 with Graves' hyperthyroidism that later progressed to Graves' ophthalmopathy.

The table lists this clonotype with many counts. The chain employs TRBV18 and TRBJ2-2; unclear D gene. The CDR3 is made up of 15 amino acids. V was shortened by 1 base and J by 3 bases, with 9 bases between the two germline ends. The germline V gene has CDR1 KGHSH and CDR2 LQKENI. This chain's CDR3 is CASSPQFRYTGELFF. Here the CDR3 DNA reads TGTGCCAGCTCACCACAGTTTCGGTACACCGGGGAGCTGTTTTTT.

Worth noting for this clonotype: The junction departs from germline at one end; a sequencing error may be responsible. The chain has TRBV20-1 and TRBJ1-6; D gene uncertain. The CDR3 consists of 12 residues. CDR1 is DFQATT and CDR2 is SNEGSKA in the germline V gene (reference sequence). CDR3 amino acids: CSASKSNSPPHF. Written as DNA, the CDR3 is TGCAGTGCTTCTAAATCGAATTCACCCCCCCACTTT.

The chain uses TRBV12-5 and TRBJ2-1, with D unresolved. The CDR3 runs 16 residues. Germline loops: CDR1 LGHNT, CDR2 FRNRAP. Trimming removed 4 bases from V and 3 bases from J, with 16 bases in between. This CDR3 reads CASGWKWSLSYNEQFF. CDR3 nucleotide sequence: TGTGCTAGTGGTTGGAAATGGTCCTTGAGCTACAATGAGCAGTTCTTC.

The gene calls are TRBV7-8 and TRBJ1-6; D gene uncertain. V dropped 2 bases and J dropped 8 bases, with 7 bases sitting between them. This CDR3 is built from 13 residues. Germline V gene data show CDR1 as SGHVS and CDR2 as FQNEAQ. CDR3 protein: CASSLMRDSPLHF. The CDR3 DNA reads TGTGCCAGCAGCTTAATGAGGGATTCACCCCTCCACTTT.

This clonotype was picked up many times. The chain employs TRBV18 and TRBJ1-1, with 8 bases that match TRBD1. Germline CDR1 KGHSH, CDR2 LQKENI. V was pared by 3 bases and J by 4 bases, with 7 bases of the junction left unmatched. The CDR3 totals 15 residues. The CDR3 DNA follows: TGTGCCAGCTCACCGGGACAGGTGGAAGGCACTGAAGCTTTCTTT. Its translation: CASSPGQVEGTEAFF.

A few counts support this clonotype. J is TRBJ1-4 and V is TRBV20-1, with no clear D. The CDR3 extends over 14 amino acids. CDR1 DFQATT and CDR2 SNEGSKA come from the germline V gene (reference sequence). V shed 0 bases and J shed 8 bases, with 13 bases lying between them. CDR3 nucleotides: TGCAGTGCTAGAGATCCGCGCTCGGGGGAAAAACTGTTTTTT. This translates into CSARDPRSGEKLFF.

The table lists this clonotype with many counts. V and J are TRBV12-3 or TRBV12-4 and TRBJ2-5; 7 nucleotides line up with TRBD2. V shed 7 bases, J shed 3 bases, and the junction held 11 bases outside the gene matches. This CDR3 spans 15 amino acids. The CDR3 DNA reads as TGTGCCAGCACCACGGTGGGGCTAGCGGAAGAGACCCAGTACTTC. It specifies CASTTVGLAEETQYF.

This clonotype showed up just a few times. The chain recombines TRBV19 with TRBJ1-6; 8 positions match TRBD1. Unmatched junction bases numbered 3, after V lost 6 bases and J lost 11 bases. The CDR3 has 12 amino acids. Looked up from germline, CDR1 is LNHDA and CDR2 is SQIVND (reference sequence). The CDR3 protein is CASRTRGPPLHF. The DNA of the CDR3 is TGTGCCAGTAGGACCAGGGGGCCACCCCTCCACTTT. The variable domain in full, with the rest retrieved from reference TRBV19 and TRBJ1-6, is DGGITQSPKYLFRKEGQNVTLSCEQNLNHDAMYWYRQDPGQGLRLIYYSQIVNDFQKGDIAEGYSVSREKKESFPLTVTSAQKNPTAFYLCASRTRGPPLHFGNGTRLTVT.

This clonotype has more than one count but fewer than ten. The chain uses TRBV5-6 and TRBJ2-7; D ambiguous. The CDR3 is 14 amino acids. Germline V gives CDR1 SGHDT, CDR2 YYEEEE. V was clipped by 5 bases and J by 2 bases, with 14 bases between them. The CDR3 DNA is TGTGCCAGCAGGACCGGGTCTTCCCCCTACGAGCAGTACTTC. Protein sequence: CASRTGSSPYEQYF.

The V call is TRBV29-1, the J call TRBJ1-1; 7 nucleotides align to TRBD1. This CDR3 is 13 amino acids long. Germline loops: CDR1 SQVTM, CDR2 ANQGSEA. With V trimmed by 7 bases and J by 3 bases, 8 bases remained unmatched. This CDR3 reads CSARGQVDTEAFF. The CDR3 coding sequence is TGCAGCGCCAGAGGACAGGTCGACACTGAAGCTTTCTTT.

The rearrangement links TRBV5-6 to TRBJ2-1; D is uncertain. The germline V gene has CDR1 SGHDT and CDR2 YYEEEE. The ends were cut back, 2 bases at V and 1 base at J, with 10 bases in the middle. The CDR3 length is 15 residues. The chain's CDR3 is CASSFSLVSYNEQFF. The CDR3 DNA is TGTGCCAGCAGCTTTTCTTTGGTGTCCTACAATGAGCAGTTCTTC.

This clonotype was detected ten times or more. The chain has TRBV7-9 and TRBJ1-1; no definite D call. V lost 5 bases to trimming and J lost 0 bases, with 19 bases between them. The CDR3 has 17 amino acids. The V gene's germline CDR1 is SEHNR and CDR2 FQNEAQ (reference sequence). DNA for the CDR3: TGTGCCAGCAGCCTAAAAGGGAGGGAACACATGAACACTGAAGCTTTCTTT. Its translation is CASSLKGREHMNTEAFF.

The V call is TRBV27, the J call TRBJ2-3, with D perhaps TRBD1 (5 bases). In germline, CDR1 is MNHEY, CDR2 SMNVEV (reference sequence). The length of the CDR3 is 16 residues. V was trimmed by 5 bases and J by 6 bases, leaving 21 bases between them. The CDR3 sequence is CASSPGLGSLMDTQYF. Written as DNA, the CDR3 is TGTGCCAGCAGTCCAGGGCTAGGGTCCTTGATGGATACGCAGTATTTT.

This clonotype was observed a few times. This chain links TRBV28 with TRBJ1-4; the D gene is possibly TRBD1 (6 bases). V was trimmed by 6 bases and J by 2 bases, leaving 25 bases between them. Looked up from germline, CDR1 is MDHEN and CDR2 is SYDVKM. There are 19 residues in the CDR3. The CDR3 spells CASSNSAGGRVRTNEKLFF. The CDR3 DNA sequence: TGTGCCAGCAGCAACTCGGCGGGGGGGCGAGTGAGGACTAATGAAAAACTGTTTTTT.

This clonotype has only a few counts. The V and J genes are TRBV18 and TRBJ1-3; 7 nucleotides line up with TRBD1. V lost 3 bases, J lost 0 bases, and 11 bases stayed unmatched. Germline CDR1 is KGHSH and CDR2 is LQKENI. CDR3 length: 18 residues. Written as DNA, the CDR3 is TGTGCCAGCTCACCGATTTTTGGGACAGTCTTCTCTGGAAACACCATATATTTT. This sequence encodes CASSPIFGTVFSGNTIYF.

Ten or more counts support this clonotype. This rearrangement joins TRBV28 to TRBJ2-1; maybe TRBD1 (6 bases). The V end lost 11 bases, the J end lost 0 bases, and 20 bases lay between the germline ends. CDR1 MDHEN and CDR2 SYDVKM come from the germline V gene. This CDR3 has 16 residues. The CDR3 sequence is CALEPGHLSSYNEQFF. The CDR3, as DNA: TGTGCCTTGGAACCGGGACACCTCTCCTCCTACAATGAGCAGTTCTTC.

This clonotype was detected a few times. The chain couples TRBV6-6 to TRBJ1-2; tentative D call: TRBD1 (6 bases). This CDR3 is 15 amino acids long. Trimming removed 0 bases from V and 4 bases from J, with 12 bases in between. Germline-derived CDR1 and CDR2 are MNHNY and SVGAGI (reference sequence). The CDR3 protein is CASSYSAGVGYGYTF. The DNA for the CDR3 is TGTGCCAGCAGTTACTCTGCAGGGGTCGGCTATGGCTACACCTTC.

The table lists this clonotype with many counts. The chain uses TRBV7-8 and TRBJ2-7; D tentatively reads TRBD1 or TRBD2 (5 bases each). Germline loops: CDR1 SGHVS, CDR2 FQNEAQ. V shed 5 bases and J shed 3 bases, with 14 bases lying between them. This CDR3 contains 14 residues. CDR3 sequence: CASSGDRSDYEQYF. As DNA, the CDR3 is TGTGCCAGCAGCGGGGACCGCTCCGACTACGAGCAGTACTTC. The entire variable domain, with the rest obtained from reference TRBV7-8 and TRBJ2-7, is as follows: GAGVSQSPRYKVAKRGQDVALRCDPISGHVSLFWYQQALGQGPEFLTYFQNEAQLDKSGLPSDRFFAERPEGSVSTLKIQRTQQEDSAVYLCASSGDRSDYEQYFGPGTRLTVT.

The chain links TRBV6-1 to TRBJ1-6; 9 positions match TRBD1. The length of the CDR3 is 14 residues. Germline assignment: CDR1 MNHNS and CDR2 SASEGT. The trim removed 3 bases at V and 9 bases at J, leaving 3 bases unmatched. The chain's CDR3 is CASSEGTGLSPLHF. The CDR3 DNA is TGTGCCAGCAGTGAGGGGACAGGGCTTTCACCCCTCCACTTT.

In regard to this clonotype: Mismatch with germline at one junction end may stem from a read error. The chain combines TRBV24-1 with TRBJ2-5; 11 nucleotides align to TRBD2. CDR3 size: 17 residues. In germline, CDR1 is KGHDR, CDR2 SFDVKD. CDR3 sequence reads: CATSDLQGSGGAETRYF. Written as DNA, the CDR3 is TGTGCCACCAGTGATTTGCAGGGTAGCGGGGGGGCAGAGACCCGGTACTTC.

This clonotype was counted many times. V is TRBV11-3 and J is TRBJ2-7; D ambiguous. Looked up from germline, CDR1 is SGHNT and CDR2 is YENEEA. Trimming shortened V by 3 bases and J by 3 bases, and 9 bases separated the two germline ends. The CDR3 length is 13 residues. CDR3 DNA sequence: TGTGCCAGCAGCTTTGCCAACAACTACGAGCAGTACTTC. This gives the protein CASSFANNYEQYF.

In this sample, this clonotype turned up many times. The chain employs TRBV11-1 and TRBJ2-1, with a weak D call TRBD2 (6 bases). Trimming took off 5 bases at V and 6 bases at J, with 14 bases between the two ends. The germline gives CDR1 SGHAT, CDR2 FQDESV (reference sequence). This CDR3 is built from 14 residues. The CDR3 region has the DNA TGTGCCAGCAGCCGGGACTCCACAGCCAATGAGCAGTTCTTC. Translating gives CASSRDSTANEQFF.

This clonotype was detected ten times or more. The chain is built from TRBV11-2 and TRBJ1-4, with D hard to call. CDR3 length: 16 amino acids. Trimming took off 1 base at V and 6 bases at J, with 15 bases between the two ends. Germline CDR1 and CDR2: SGHAT and FQNNGV. The CDR3 region has the DNA TGTGCCAGCAGCTTAGTGTTTGGTCAGATTTATGAAAAACTGTTTTTT. This encodes CASSLVFGQIYEKLFF.

The rearrangement links TRBV7-8 to TRBJ1-6; D is unclear. V was pared by 0 bases and J by 7 bases, with 10 bases between. This CDR3 is 15 amino acids long. Germline V gene lookup returns CDR1 SGHVS and CDR2 FQNEAQ. The CDR3 loop is CASSLAVRSNSPLHF. Here the CDR3 DNA reads TGTGCCAGCAGCTTAGCGGTCAGGTCAAATTCACCCCTCCACTTT.

A note on this clonotype: A read error may be the cause here, since a much bigger clone is one base away. The rearrangement links TRBV6-1 to TRBJ2-7, with 11 nucleotides matching TRBD2. V trimming: 10 bases; J trimming: 7 bases; junction bases outside the gene matches: 12. Germline CDR1 MNHNS, CDR2 SASEGT. The CDR3 consists of 14 residues. The CDR3 reads CATERLAGPREQYF. DNA for the CDR3: TGTGCCACCGAGAGACTAGCGGGGCCCCGTGAGCAGTACTTC.

This clonotype was seen repeatedly, ten times or more. Here the CDR3 reads CASSTERRIVAEAFF. CDR3 sequence (DNA): TGTGCCAGCTCCACCGAGAGGCGGATCGTCGCTGAAGCTTTCTTT. The chain couples TRBV2 to TRBJ1-1; no reliable D call. Germline CDR1 reads SNHLY; CDR2 reads FYNNEI. The V end was cut by 8 bases, the J end by 6 bases, with 22 bases between. The CDR3 totals 15 residues.

This clonotype was picked up many times. V is TRBV20-1 and J is TRBJ2-7, with D possibly being TRBD1 (5 bases). In germline, CDR1 is DFQATT, CDR2 SNEGSKA (reference sequence). The CDR3 has 15 amino acids. The ends were cut back, 5 bases at V and 3 bases at J, with 20 bases in the middle. The CDR3 protein is CSAALFKGILYEQYF. The CDR3, as DNA: TGCAGTGCTGCACTTTTTAAGGGGATCCTCTACGAGCAGTACTTC.

The CDR3 DNA follows: TGTGCCAGCAGCCCCGGAGTAGCGGGGGACCACTACAATGAGCAGTTCTTC. Protein sequence: CASSPGVAGDHYNEQFF. This chain connects TRBV11-3 to TRBJ2-1; 9 positions match TRBD2. The V gene's germline CDR1 is SGHNT and CDR2 YENEEA. With V trimmed by 5 bases and J by 3 bases, 11 bases remained unmatched. CDR3 length equals 17 residues.

The sample holds many counts of this clonotype. The V call is TRBV28, the J call TRBJ2-7, with 11 bases aligning to TRBD2. After removal of 9 bases from V and 4 bases from J, the junction contained 8 bases not matched to a gene. Germline CDR1 is MDHEN and CDR2 is SYDVKM. CDR3 length: 14 residues. The DNA for the CDR3 is TGTGCCAGTCATGGACTAGCGGGTAGGTACGAGCAGTACTTC. This encodes CASHGLAGRYEQYF.

This sequence joins TRBV6-2 or TRBV6-3 and TRBJ2-1; no firm D call. Trimming shortened V by 5 bases and J by 8 bases, and 16 bases separated the two germline ends. This CDR3 spans 14 amino acids. Germline V gene data show CDR1 as MNHEY and CDR2 as SVGEGT. CDR3 residues: CASSGNSPSDEQFF. The CDR3 nucleotides are TGTGCCAGCAGTGGAAATAGCCCCAGCGATGAGCAGTTCTTC.

This clonotype has ten or more counts. The V gene is TRBV30, the J gene TRBJ2-7; the D gene could be TRBD1 or TRBD2 (5 bases each). The CDR3 is made up of 15 amino acids. Germline assignment: CDR1 GTSNPN and CDR2 SVGIG (reference sequence). V dropped 4 bases and J dropped 1 base, with 17 bases sitting between them. This CDR3 is CAWTRRQGRSYEQYF. Written as DNA, the CDR3 is TGTGCCTGGACTCGGAGGCAGGGAAGATCCTACGAGCAGTACTTC. The variable domain in full, with the rest retrieved from reference TRBV30 and TRBJ2-7, is SQTIHQWPATLVQPVGSPLSLECTVEGTSNPNLYWYRQAAGRGLQLLFYSVGIGQISSEVPQNLSASRPQDRQFILSSKKLLLSDSGFYLCAWTRRQGRSYEQYFGPGTRLTVT.